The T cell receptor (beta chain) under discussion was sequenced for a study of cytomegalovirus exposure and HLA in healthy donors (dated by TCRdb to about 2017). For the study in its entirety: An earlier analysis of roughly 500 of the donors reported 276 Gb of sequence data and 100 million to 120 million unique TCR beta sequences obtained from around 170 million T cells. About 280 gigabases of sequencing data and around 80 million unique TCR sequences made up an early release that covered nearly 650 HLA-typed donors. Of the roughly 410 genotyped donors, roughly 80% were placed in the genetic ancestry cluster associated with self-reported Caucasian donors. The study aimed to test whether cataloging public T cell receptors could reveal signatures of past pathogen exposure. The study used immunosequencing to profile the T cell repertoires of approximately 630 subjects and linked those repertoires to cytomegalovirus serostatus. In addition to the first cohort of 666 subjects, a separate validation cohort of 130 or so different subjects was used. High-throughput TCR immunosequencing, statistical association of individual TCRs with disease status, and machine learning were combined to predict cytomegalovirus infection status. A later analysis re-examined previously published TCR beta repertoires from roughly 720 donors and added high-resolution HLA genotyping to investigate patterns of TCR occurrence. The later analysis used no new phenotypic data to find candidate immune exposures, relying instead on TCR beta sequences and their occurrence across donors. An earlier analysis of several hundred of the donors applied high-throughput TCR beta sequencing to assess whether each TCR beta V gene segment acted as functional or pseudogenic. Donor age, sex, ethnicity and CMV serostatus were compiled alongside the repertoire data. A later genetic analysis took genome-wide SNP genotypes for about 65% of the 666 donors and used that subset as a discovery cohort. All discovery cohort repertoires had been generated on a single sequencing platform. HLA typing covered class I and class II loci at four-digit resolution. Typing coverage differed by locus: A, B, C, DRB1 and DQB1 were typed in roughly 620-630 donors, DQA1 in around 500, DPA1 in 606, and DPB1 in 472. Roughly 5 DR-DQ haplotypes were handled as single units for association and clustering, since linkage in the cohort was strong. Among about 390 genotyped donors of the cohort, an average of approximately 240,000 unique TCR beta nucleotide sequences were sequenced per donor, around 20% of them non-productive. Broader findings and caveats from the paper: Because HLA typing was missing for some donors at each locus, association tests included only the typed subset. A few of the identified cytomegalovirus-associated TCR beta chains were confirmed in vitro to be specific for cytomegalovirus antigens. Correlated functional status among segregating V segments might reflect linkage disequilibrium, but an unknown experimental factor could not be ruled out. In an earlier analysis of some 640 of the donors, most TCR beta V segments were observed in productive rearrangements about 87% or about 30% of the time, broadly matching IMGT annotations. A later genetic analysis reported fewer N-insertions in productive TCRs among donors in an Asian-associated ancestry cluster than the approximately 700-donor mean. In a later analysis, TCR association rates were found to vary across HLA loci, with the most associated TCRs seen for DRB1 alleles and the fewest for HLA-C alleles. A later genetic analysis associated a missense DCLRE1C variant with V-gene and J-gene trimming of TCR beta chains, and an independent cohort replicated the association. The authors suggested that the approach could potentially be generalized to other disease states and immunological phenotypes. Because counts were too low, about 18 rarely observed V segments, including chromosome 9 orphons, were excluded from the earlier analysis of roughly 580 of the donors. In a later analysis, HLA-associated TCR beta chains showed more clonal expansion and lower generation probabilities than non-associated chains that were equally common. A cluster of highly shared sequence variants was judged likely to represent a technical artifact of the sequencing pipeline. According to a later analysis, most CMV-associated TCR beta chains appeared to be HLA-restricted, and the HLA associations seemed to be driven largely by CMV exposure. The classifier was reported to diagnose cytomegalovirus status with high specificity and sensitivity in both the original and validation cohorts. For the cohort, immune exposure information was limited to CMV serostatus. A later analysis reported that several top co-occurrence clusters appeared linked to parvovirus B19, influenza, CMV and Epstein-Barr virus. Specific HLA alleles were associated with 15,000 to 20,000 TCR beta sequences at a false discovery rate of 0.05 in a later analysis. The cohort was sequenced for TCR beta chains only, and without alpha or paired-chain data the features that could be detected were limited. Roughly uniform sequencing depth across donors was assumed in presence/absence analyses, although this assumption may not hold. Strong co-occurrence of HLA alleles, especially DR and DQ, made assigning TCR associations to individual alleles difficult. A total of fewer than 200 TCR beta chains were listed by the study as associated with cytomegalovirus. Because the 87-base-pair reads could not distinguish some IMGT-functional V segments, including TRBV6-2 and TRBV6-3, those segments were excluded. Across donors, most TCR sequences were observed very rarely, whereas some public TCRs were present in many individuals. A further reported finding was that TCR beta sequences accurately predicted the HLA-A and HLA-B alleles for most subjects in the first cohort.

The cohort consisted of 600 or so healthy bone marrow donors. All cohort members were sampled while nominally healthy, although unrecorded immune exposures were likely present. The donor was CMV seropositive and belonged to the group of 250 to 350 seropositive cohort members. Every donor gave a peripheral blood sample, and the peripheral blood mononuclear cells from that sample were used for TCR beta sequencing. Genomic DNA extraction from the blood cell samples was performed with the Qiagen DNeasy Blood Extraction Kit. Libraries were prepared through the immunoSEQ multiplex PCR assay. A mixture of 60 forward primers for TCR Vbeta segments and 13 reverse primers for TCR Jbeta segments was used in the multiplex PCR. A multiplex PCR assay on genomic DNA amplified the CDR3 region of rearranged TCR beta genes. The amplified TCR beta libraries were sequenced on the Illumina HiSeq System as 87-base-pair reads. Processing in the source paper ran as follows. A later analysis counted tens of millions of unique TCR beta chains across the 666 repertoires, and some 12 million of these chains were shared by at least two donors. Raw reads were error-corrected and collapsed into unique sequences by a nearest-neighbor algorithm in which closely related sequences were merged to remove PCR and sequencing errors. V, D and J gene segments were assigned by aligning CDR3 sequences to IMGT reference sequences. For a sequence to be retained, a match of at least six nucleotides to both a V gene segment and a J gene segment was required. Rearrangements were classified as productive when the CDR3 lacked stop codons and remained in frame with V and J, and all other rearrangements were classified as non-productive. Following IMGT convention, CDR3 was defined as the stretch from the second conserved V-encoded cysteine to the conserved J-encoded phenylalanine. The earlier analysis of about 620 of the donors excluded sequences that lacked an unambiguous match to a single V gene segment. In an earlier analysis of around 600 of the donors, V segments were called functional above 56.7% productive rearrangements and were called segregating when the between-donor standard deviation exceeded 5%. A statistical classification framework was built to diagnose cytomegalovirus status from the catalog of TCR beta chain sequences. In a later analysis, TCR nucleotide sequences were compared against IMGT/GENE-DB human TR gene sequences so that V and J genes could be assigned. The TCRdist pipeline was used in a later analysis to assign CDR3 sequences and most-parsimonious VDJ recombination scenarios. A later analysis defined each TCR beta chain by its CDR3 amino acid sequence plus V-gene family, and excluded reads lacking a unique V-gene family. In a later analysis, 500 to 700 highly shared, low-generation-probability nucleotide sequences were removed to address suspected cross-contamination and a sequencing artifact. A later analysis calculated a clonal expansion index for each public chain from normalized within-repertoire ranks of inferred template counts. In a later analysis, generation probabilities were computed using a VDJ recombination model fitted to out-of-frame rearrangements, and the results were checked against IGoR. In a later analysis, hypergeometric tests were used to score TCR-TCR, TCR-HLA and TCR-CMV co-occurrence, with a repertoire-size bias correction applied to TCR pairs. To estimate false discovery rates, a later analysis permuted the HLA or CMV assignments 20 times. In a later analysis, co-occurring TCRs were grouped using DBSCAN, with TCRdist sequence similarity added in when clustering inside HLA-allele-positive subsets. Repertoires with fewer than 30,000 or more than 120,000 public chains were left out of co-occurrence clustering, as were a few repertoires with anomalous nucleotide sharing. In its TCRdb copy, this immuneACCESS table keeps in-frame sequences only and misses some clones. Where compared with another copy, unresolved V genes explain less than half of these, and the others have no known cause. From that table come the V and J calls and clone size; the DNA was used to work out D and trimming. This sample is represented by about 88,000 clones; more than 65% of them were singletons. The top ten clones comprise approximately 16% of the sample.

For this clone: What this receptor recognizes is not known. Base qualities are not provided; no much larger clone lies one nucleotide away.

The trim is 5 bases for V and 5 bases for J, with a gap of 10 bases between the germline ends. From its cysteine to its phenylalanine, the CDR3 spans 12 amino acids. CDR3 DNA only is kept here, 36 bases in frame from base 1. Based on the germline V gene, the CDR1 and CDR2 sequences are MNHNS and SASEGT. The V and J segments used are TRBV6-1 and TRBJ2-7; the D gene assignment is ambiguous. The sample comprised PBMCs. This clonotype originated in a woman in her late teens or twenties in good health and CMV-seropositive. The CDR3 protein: CASSRTPHEQYF. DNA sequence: TGTGCCAGCAGTAGAACACCCCACGAGCAGTACTTC.